The 16 T cell receptor beta chains below come from one sample, sequenced in a study of blood T cells in healthy people across ages. A sample-barcoded 5' primer and a J-beta primer mix were used in a second PCR of roughly 6 to 11 cycles. Using its own MiXCR run on the 5' RACE reads, TCRdb lists one record per CDR3 protein. The sample includes around 1.7 million distinct CDR3 sequences, 28% of them seen just once. Sequenced: blood. Receptors originate from a young woman in good health.

The chain uses TRBV7-9 and TRBJ1-3, with D perhaps matching TRBD1 (5 bases). The CDR3 length is 16 residues. V was pared by 5 bases and J by 4 bases, with 18 bases between. Germline V gene lookup returns CDR1 SEHNR and CDR2 FQNEAQ (reference sequence). In nucleotides, the CDR3 is TGTGCCAGCAGCGTAAACAGTCTTTCAGGGGGAAACACCATATATTTT. Translation: CASSVNSLSGGNTIYF.

The J gene is TRBJ2-7, the V gene TRBV27; the match to TRBD1 covers 10 bases. With 2 bases clipped from V and 4 bases from J, the junction kept 8 bases outside the gene matches. The CDR3 length is 16 residues. Germline V gives CDR1 MNHEY, CDR2 SMNVEV (reference sequence). CDR3 sequence: CASSLTGTGDCYEQYF. As DNA, the CDR3 is TGTGCCAGCAGTTTAACCGGGACAGGGGATTGTTACGAGCAGTACTTC.

The rearrangement links TRBV27 to TRBJ1-5; a weak D match, TRBD1 (5 bases). CDR1 is MNHEY and CDR2 is SMNVEV in the germline V gene (reference sequence). The V and J ends lost 4 bases and 0 bases respectively, with 16 bases between them. The CDR3 runs to 17 residues. The CDR3 DNA reads TGTGCCAGCAGTTCCCGGACACCGCGATATAGCAATCAGCCCCAGCATTTT. It yields the protein CASSSRTPRYSNQPQHF.

This clonotype was picked up many times. An end of the junction differs from the germline gene, which may be a read error. The V and J genes are TRBV9 and TRBJ2-1; no reliable D call. This CDR3 spans 12 amino acids. Germline V gene sequence: CDR1 SGDLS, CDR2 YYNGEE. DNA of the CDR3: TGCGCCAGCAGCGTGGGAAACAATGAGCAGTTCTTC. This sequence encodes CASSVGNNEQFF.

The gene calls are TRBV12-3 or TRBV12-4 and TRBJ2-7; 12 bases map to TRBD2. The CDR3 length is 16 residues. Trimming removed 1 base from V and 6 bases from J; junction bases left unmatched: 7. CDR3 DNA sequence: TGTGCCAGCAGTTTAGTTCTAGCGGGAGGGTTGGTCGAGCAGTACTTC. Translating it yields CASSLVLAGGLVEQYF.

This clonotype was counted many times. V gene TRBV29-1 combines with J gene TRBJ2-5; TRBD1 aligns across 7 bases. Germline V CDR1 and CDR2: SQVTM, ANQGSEA. This CDR3 comprises 13 residues. J gave up 4 bases and V 7 bases, and 9 bases lay outside the gene matches. CDR3 amino acids: CSAEDRKVETQYF. In DNA, the CDR3 is TGCAGCGCCGAGGACAGGAAGGTAGAGACCCAGTACTTC. The whole variable domain, remainder taken from reference TRBV29-1 and TRBJ2-5, is SAVISQKPSRDICQRGTSLTIQCQVDSQVTMMFWYRQQPGQSLTLIATANQGSEATYESGFVIDKFPISRPNLTFSTLTVSNMSPEDSSIYLCSAEDRKVETQYFGPGTRLLVL.

In its sample, this clonotype was seen many times. The chain uses TRBV10-3 and TRBJ2-1; the D gene is possibly TRBD1 (5 bases). The length of the CDR3 is 13 residues. Germline values: CDR1 ENHRY, CDR2 SYGVKD. The V end was cut by 1 base, the J end by 9 bases, with 10 bases between. CDR3 sequence reads: CAISEFTGGEQFF. The CDR3, as DNA: TGTGCCATCAGTGAGTTTACAGGCGGTGAGCAGTTCTTC.

This chain joins TRBV27 and TRBJ2-1, with 12 bases matching TRBD2. Germline V gene data show CDR1 as MNHEY and CDR2 as SMNVEV (reference sequence). Losses at the gene ends were 3 bases for V and 9 bases for J; bases not matched to a gene: 3. CDR3 length: 14 residues. The CDR3 loop is CASSFGTSGSEQFF. The CDR3 coding sequence is TGTGCCAGCAGTTTCGGGACTAGCGGGTCTGAGCAGTTCTTC.

This clonotype was observed a handful of times. The J gene is TRBJ1-1, the V gene TRBV28; D is ambiguous. The germline gives CDR1 MDHEN, CDR2 SYDVKM. CDR3 size: 11 residues. The ends were cut back, 2 bases at V and 11 bases at J, with 9 bases in the middle. CDR3 DNA: TGTGCCAGCAGTTTACTGGGGTCTGCTTTCTTT. It yields the protein CASSLLGSAFF.

V usage is TRBV5-5 and J usage is TRBJ2-1; 8 bases map to TRBD2. The CDR3 spans 18 residues. CDR1 is SGHKS and CDR2 is YYEKEE in the germline V gene (reference sequence). Germline trimming cut 2 bases from V and 0 bases from J; bases unmatched to any gene: 10. CDR3 in amino acids: CASSLFSGASFSYNEQFF. CDR3 nucleotide sequence: TGTGCCAGCAGCTTATTTAGCGGGGCGTCCTTCTCCTACAATGAGCAGTTCTTC.

This clonotype was counted ten times or more. The genes are TRBV20-1 and TRBJ2-5; perhaps TRBD1 as D (6 bases). The last part of the DNA fits TRBJ2-7 better; the J call may be wrong. Germline V gene sequence: CDR1 DFQATT, CDR2 SNEGSKA (reference sequence). The CDR3 sequence is 13 residues long. CDR3 sequence reads: CSAMGDKNHEQYF. The DNA for the CDR3 is TGCAGTGCTATGGGGGACAAGAACCACGAGCAGTACTTC.

This clonotype was recorded a few times. The V call is TRBV10-1, the J call TRBJ2-1; 7 bases line up with TRBD2. V was clipped by 3 bases and J by 13 bases; unmatched bases: 9. The CDR3 runs 13 residues. Germline-derived CDR1 and CDR2 are WNHNN and SYGVQD (reference sequence). CDR3 sequence (DNA): TGCGCCAGCAGTGACCCCGACGGACTAGTACAGTTCTTC. It encodes CASSDPDGLVQFF.

The gene calls are TRBV6-5 and TRBJ2-1, with 11 bases aligning to TRBD2. The J call could be wrong; TRBJ2-7 is a better fit for the DNA end. Germline loops: CDR1 MNHEY, CDR2 SVGAGI. The CDR3 is 18 amino acids. The CDR3 region has the DNA TGTGCCAGCAGTTACTGGGCTAGCGGGGGGAGCTCCTACAATGAGCAGTACTTC. Protein product: CASSYWASGGSSYNEQYF.

This clonotype appeared a few times. This rearrangement joins TRBV7-2 to TRBJ2-1; D uncertain. From germline, CDR1 is SGHTA and CDR2 FQGNSA. V lost 4 bases and J lost 0, with 13 bases in between. The CDR3 loop spans 16 amino acids. The CDR3 sequence: CASSSLWGSSYNEQFF. The CDR3 nucleotides are TGTGCCAGCAGCTCATTGTGGGGAAGCTCCTACAATGAGCAGTTCTTC.

V is TRBV3-1 and J is TRBJ1-1, with D hard to call. V lost 4 bases and J lost 4, with 16 bases in between. Germline-derived CDR1 and CDR2 are LGHDT and YNNKEL (reference sequence). CDR3 size: 15 residues. This CDR3 reads CASSPSLRRGTEAFF. CDR3 in DNA: TGTGCCAGCAGCCCTTCCCTTCGACGTGGCACTGAAGCTTTCTTT.

This chain links TRBV12-3 or TRBV12-4 with TRBJ1-5; tentatively, D is TRBD1 (5 bases). V lost 4 bases and J 11 bases, leaving 15 bases between the germline ends. The CDR3 loop spans 13 amino acids. CDR3 in amino acids: CASSSRTGGTQHF. The CDR3 DNA follows: TGTGCCAGCAGTTCCAGGACGGGGGGGACCCAGCATTTT.